This entry lists 18 T cell receptor beta chains sequenced from one sample in a study of shared clonotypes between healthy human individuals. Clones were read by immunoSEQ multiplex PCR, and TCRdb kept only the in-frame ones, dropping some. The sample has about 480,000 clones, nearly 80% seen once. The source material was PBMCs. The source is a woman aged 40 to 49 in good health. Some clones in this sample may be carry-over from other donors' samples.

The CDR3 here is CASTFSPGPQETQYF. The DNA for the CDR3 is TGCGCCAGCACTTTCTCCCCGGGGCCCCAAGAGACCCAGTACTTC. This rearrangement joins TRBV5-1 to TRBJ2-5; D is possibly TRBD1 or TRBD2 (5 bases each). The CDR3 spans 15 residues. Deletions cut 6 bases from V and 1 base from J, with 16 bases between. The germline V gene has CDR1 SGHRS and CDR2 YFSETQ.

The chain has TRBV5-4 and TRBJ2-7; 8 bases align to TRBD1. Germline lookup yields CDR1 SGHNT and CDR2 YYREEE (reference sequence). J was trimmed by 6 bases and V by 4 bases; bases with no gene match: 12. The CDR3 runs 15 residues. The CDR3 coding sequence is TGTGCCAGCAGCCAGGACAGGGTGAGAGGTGGCGAGCAGTACTTC. This gives the protein CASSQDRVRGGEQYF.

This clone was observed a handful of times. CDR3 region: CASSHTTSGRAGSRYTGELFF. Written as DNA, the CDR3 is TGTGCCAGCAGCCATACGACTAGCGGGAGGGCCGGCTCCCGCTACACCGGGGAGCTGTTTTTT. The chain links TRBV14 to TRBJ2-2, with TRBD2 matching 14 bases. The CDR3 spans 21 residues. Germline lookup yields CDR1 SGHDN and CDR2 FVKESK. V gave up 3 bases and J gave up 3 bases; unmatched junction bases: 15.

Here the CDR3 reads CASSQYFDNEQFF. The CDR3 region has the DNA TGCGCCAGCAGCCAATATTTTGACAATGAGCAGTTCTTC. The J gene is TRBJ2-1, the V gene TRBV4-1; D remains ambiguous. The CDR3 is made up of 13 amino acids. Per the germline V gene, CDR1 is MGHRA and CDR2 is YSYEKL. V was trimmed by 2 bases and J by 5 bases, leaving 7 bases between them.

The chain joins TRBV28 to TRBJ2-7, with D perhaps TRBD1 or TRBD2 (5 bases each). V was cut by 10 bases and J by 0 bases, with 10 bases left in between. This CDR3 region has 12 residues. The germline V gene encodes CDR1 MDHEN and CDR2 SYDVKM. CDR3 protein: CATGASSYEQYF. The CDR3 DNA sequence: TGTGCCACCGGGGCGAGCTCCTACGAGCAGTACTTC.

This clone was detected ten times or more. This sequence joins TRBV7-2 and TRBJ1-3; D not resolved. Germline V gene sequence: CDR1 SGHTA, CDR2 FQGNSA. CDR3 length: 17 residues. Deletions cut 2 bases from V and 0 bases from J, with 14 bases between. The DNA of the CDR3 is TGTGCCAGCAGCTTAACTGGCAGGACTTACTCTGGAAACACCATATATTTT. Protein product: CASSLTGRTYSGNTIYF.

The chain recombines TRBV7-9 with TRBJ2-2, with 10 bases that match TRBD2. The CDR3 is 17 residues long. Germline lookup yields CDR1 SEHNR and CDR2 FQNEAQ (reference sequence). The V gene end was trimmed by 3 bases and the J gene end by 1 base; junction bases not matched to a gene: 5. The CDR3 protein is CASSFQGLARNTGELFF. In nucleotides, the CDR3 is TGTGCCAGCAGCTTCCAGGGACTAGCGAGGAACACCGGGGAGCTGTTTTTT.

This clone was seen a few times. CDR3: CASSEGVSTNEKLFF. In DNA, the CDR3 is TGCGCCAGCAGTGAGGGCGTTTCAACTAATGAAAAACTGTTTTTT. The chain recombines TRBV10-1 with TRBJ1-4; D unresolved. Trimming took 2 bases from V and 0 from J, leaving 7 bases between them. The CDR3 extends over 15 amino acids. Germline CDR1 WNHNN, CDR2 SYGVQD (reference sequence).

Points on this clone: The sample holds other DNA sequences that translate to the same CDR3. For the CDR3, the DNA is TGCAGCGCAGGGGTCCAAGAGACCCAGTACTTC. It yields the protein CSAGVQETQYF. This chain connects TRBV29-1 to TRBJ2-5; perhaps TRBD1 as D (6 bases). This CDR3 has 11 residues. Trimming took 7 bases from V and 1 from J, leaving 7 bases between them. Germline V CDR1 and CDR2: SQVTM, ANQGSEA.

The chain employs TRBV7-3 and TRBJ2-4; perhaps TRBD2 as D (6 bases). This CDR3 comprises 14 residues. Germline CDR1 and CDR2: SGHTA and FQGTGA. Deletions cut 2 bases from V and 7 bases from J, with 12 bases between. This CDR3 is CASSLGLASNIQYF. In nucleotides, the CDR3 is TGTGCCAGCAGCTTAGGTCTAGCGAGTAACATTCAGTACTTC.

The V call is TRBV18, the J call TRBJ1-2; 9 positions agree with TRBD1. The CDR3 is 14 amino acids. Germline loops: CDR1 KGHSH, CDR2 LQKENI. V dropped 6 bases and J dropped 8; count of bases not matched to a gene: 10. The CDR3 sequence: CASSRQGDYLGYTF. For the CDR3, the DNA is TGTGCCAGCTCCCGACAGGGGGACTATCTGGGCTACACCTTC.

CDR3 in DNA: TGTGCCAGCAGCTTTACCGGGACTAGCGGGAGCGGGGGCAATGAGCAGTTCTTC. This sequence encodes CASSFTGTSGSGGNEQFF. This sequence joins TRBV9 and TRBJ2-1; TRBD2 matches 14 bases. The length of the CDR3 is 18 residues. Germline V CDR1 and CDR2: SGDLS, YYNGEE. J was trimmed by 6 bases and V by 4 bases; bases with no gene match: 12.

The J gene is TRBJ2-5, the V gene TRBV15, with 9 nucleotides matching TRBD1. The germline V gene has CDR1 LNHNV and CDR2 YYDKDF (reference sequence). After removal of 7 bases from V and 0 bases from J, the junction contained 9 bases not matched to a gene. The CDR3 runs 16 residues. The CDR3 sequence: CATIDRTGANQETQYF. CDR3 bases: TGTGCCACCATCGATCGGACAGGGGCAAACCAAGAGACCCAGTACTTC.

This clone was seen many times. The chain carries TRBV11-2 and TRBJ2-2; tentative D call: TRBD1 (6 bases). V was trimmed by 4 bases and J by 3 bases, leaving 18 bases between them. CDR1 is SGHAT and CDR2 is FQNNGV in the germline V gene. The length of the CDR3 is 17 residues. The CDR3 bases are TGTGCCAGCAGCTCGGACCTGGGGGCTCTGGACACCGGGGAGCTGTTTTTT. Residues: CASSSDLGALDTGELFF.

The V gene is TRBV7-9, the J gene TRBJ2-3, with unresolved D. Germline-derived CDR1 and CDR2 are SEHNR and FQNEAQ (reference sequence). Trimming removed 4 bases at V and 10 bases at J, with 15 bases between. The CDR3 totals 13 residues. CDR3 nucleotide sequence: TGTGCCAGCAGCTCCCCACATGGGTGGCCGCAGTATTTT. This codes for CASSSPHGWPQYF.

This sequence joins TRBV5-1 and TRBJ2-5; TRBD2 matches at 8 bases. CDR1 is SGHRS and CDR2 is YFSETQ in the germline V gene. V was pared by 0 bases and J by 4 bases, with 8 bases of the junction left unmatched. This CDR3 is built from 16 residues. The CDR3 DNA reads as TGCGCCAGCAGCTTGGCAGGGTTAGCGGGAACAGAGACCCAGTACTTC. Residues: CASSLAGLAGTETQYF.

About this clone itself: This sequence may be a read error, since a much larger clone differs from it by one base. V and J are TRBV30 and TRBJ2-1; TRBD2 is a possible D gene (5 bases). In germline, CDR1 is GTSNPN, CDR2 SVGIG (reference sequence). This CDR3 region has 12 residues. V was clipped by 0 bases and J by 9 bases, with 9 bases between them. CDR3 in DNA: TGTGCCTGGAGTGTATGTGGGAGTGAGCAGTTCTTC. It encodes CAWSVCGSEQFF.

The chain joins TRBV20-1 to TRBJ1-1, with D unclear. V was trimmed by 0 bases and J by 10 bases, leaving 9 bases between them. This CDR3 has 11 amino acids. Germline CDR1 DFQATT, CDR2 SNEGSKA (reference sequence). CDR3 loop: CSARDSWRAFF. CDR3 bases: TGCAGTGCTAGAGACTCGTGGAGAGCTTTCTTT.